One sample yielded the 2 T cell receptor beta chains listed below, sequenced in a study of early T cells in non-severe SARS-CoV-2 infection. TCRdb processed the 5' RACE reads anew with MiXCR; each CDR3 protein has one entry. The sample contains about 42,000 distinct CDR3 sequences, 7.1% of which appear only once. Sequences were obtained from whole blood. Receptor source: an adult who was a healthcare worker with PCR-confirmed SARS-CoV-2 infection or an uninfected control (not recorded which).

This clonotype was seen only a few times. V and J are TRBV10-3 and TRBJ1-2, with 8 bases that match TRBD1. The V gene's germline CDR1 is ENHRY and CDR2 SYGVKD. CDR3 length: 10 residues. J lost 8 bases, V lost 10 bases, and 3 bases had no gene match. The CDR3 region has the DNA TGTGCCAGTGGACAGGGAGGCTACACCTTC. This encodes CASGQGGYTF.

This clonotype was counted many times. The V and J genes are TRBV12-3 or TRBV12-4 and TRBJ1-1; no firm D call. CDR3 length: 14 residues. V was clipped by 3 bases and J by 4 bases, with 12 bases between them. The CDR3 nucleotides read TGTGCCAGCAGTTTTGGAGTGAGTGGCACTGAAGCTTTCTTT. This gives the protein CASSFGVSGTEAFF.